This TCR beta chain was found in a study of blood T cell repertoires in COVID-19. Produced via immunoSEQ multiplex PCR; TCRdb's table is partial and in-frame only. This sample carries 90,000 to 120,000 clones, roughly nine tenths of them seen once, and the ten largest clones take roughly 32%. Germline CDR1 is MNHEY and CDR2 is SMNVEV (reference sequence). Trimming pared 0 bases from V and 6 bases from J, leaving 12 bases between. There are 15 residues in the CDR3. The TCR originated in a woman older than 75 with acute or convalescent COVID-19. This sequence joins TRBV27 and TRBJ1-5; D is unclear. The source material was peripheral blood. Here the CDR3 DNA reads TGTGCCAGCAGTTTATCCCGGTTGCGGGGTCAGCCCCAGCATTTT. Translated: CASSLSRLRGQPQHF.